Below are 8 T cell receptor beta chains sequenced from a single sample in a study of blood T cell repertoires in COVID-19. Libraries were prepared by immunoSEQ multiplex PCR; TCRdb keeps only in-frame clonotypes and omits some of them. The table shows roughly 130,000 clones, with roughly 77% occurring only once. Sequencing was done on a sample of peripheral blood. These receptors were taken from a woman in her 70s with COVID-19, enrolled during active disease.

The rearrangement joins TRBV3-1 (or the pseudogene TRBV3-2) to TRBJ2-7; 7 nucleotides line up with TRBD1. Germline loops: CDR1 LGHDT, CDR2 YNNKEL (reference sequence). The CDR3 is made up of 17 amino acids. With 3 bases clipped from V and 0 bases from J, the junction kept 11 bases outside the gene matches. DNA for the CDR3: TGTGCCAGCAGCCACCCTGAAGACAGGGCAAACTCCTACGAGCAGTACTTC. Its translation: CASSHPEDRANSYEQYF.

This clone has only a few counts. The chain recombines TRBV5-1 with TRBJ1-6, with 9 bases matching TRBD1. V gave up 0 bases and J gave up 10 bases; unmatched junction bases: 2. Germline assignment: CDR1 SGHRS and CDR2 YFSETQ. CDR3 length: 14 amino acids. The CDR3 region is CASSLGTGESPLHF. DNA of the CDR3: TGCGCCAGCAGCTTGGGGACAGGGGAATCACCCCTCCACTTT.

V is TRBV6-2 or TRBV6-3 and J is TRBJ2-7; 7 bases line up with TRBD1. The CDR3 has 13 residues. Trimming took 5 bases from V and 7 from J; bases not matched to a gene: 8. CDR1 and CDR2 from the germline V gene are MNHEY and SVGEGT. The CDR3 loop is CASSVTGTWEQYF. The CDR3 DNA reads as TGTGCCAGCAGTGTGACAGGGACATGGGAGCAGTACTTC.

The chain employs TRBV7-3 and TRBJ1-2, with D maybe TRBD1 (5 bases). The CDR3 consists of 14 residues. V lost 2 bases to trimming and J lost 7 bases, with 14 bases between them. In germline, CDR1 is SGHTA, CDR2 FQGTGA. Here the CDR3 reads CASSLYPSQGGYTF. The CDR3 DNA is TGTGCCAGCAGCTTATACCCCTCGCAGGGTGGCTACACCTTC. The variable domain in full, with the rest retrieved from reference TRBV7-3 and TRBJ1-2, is GAGVSQTPSNKVTEKGKYVELRCDPISGHTALYWYRQSLGQGPEFLIYFQGTGAADDSGLPNDRFFAVRPEGSVSTLKIQRTERGDSAVYLCASSLYPSQGGYTFGSGTRLTVV.

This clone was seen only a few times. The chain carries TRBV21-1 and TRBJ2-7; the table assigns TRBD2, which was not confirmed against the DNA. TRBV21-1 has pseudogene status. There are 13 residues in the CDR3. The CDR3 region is CASSKRAPYEQYF. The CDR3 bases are TGTGCCAGCAGCAAGAGGGCCCCCTACGAGCAGTACTTC.

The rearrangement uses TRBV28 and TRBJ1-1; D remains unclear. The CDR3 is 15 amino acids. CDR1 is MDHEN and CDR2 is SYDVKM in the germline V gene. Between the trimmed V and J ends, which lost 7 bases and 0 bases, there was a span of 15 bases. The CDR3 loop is CASTGEGMMNTEAFF. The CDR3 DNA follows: TGTGCCAGCACCGGAGAGGGAATGATGAACACTGAAGCTTTCTTT.

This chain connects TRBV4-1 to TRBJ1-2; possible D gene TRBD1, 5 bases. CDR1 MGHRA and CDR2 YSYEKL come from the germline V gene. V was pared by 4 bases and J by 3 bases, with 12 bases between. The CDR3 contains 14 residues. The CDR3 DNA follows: TGCGCCAGCAGCCTCCGCACGGGGGACTATGGCTACACCTTC. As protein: CASSLRTGDYGYTF.

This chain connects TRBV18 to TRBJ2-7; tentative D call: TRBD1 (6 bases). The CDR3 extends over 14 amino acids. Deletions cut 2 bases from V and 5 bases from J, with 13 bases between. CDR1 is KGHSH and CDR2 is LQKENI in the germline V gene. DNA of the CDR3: TGTGCCAGCTCACCAGTCCAGGGGCTAAACGAGCAGTACTTC. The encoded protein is CASSPVQGLNEQYF.